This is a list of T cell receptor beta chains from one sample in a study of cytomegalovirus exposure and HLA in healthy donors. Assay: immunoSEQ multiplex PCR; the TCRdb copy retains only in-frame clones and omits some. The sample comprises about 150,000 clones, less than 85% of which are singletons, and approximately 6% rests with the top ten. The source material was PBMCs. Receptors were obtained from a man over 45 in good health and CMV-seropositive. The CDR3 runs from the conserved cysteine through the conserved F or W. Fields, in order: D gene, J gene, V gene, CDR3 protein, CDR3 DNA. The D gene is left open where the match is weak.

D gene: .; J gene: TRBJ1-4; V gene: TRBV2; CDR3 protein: CASRLYTGNEKLFF; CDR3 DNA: TGTGCCAGCAGATTATACACGGGTAATGAAAAACTGTTTTTT
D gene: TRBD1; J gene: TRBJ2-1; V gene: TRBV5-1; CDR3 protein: CASRGQDTYNEQFF; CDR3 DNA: TGCGCCAGCAGGGGACAGGACACCTACAATGAGCAGTTCTTC
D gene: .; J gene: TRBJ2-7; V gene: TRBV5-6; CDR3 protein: CASSFEGYEQYF; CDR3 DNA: TGTGCCAGCAGCTTCGAGGGTTACGAGCAGTACTTC
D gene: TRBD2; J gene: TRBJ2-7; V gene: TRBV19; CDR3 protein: CASSFRLAGTYEQYF; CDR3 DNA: TGTGCCAGTAGTTTCCGACTAGCGGGGACCTACGAGCAGTACTTC
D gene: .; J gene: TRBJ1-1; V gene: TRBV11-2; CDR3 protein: CASSLVPGAGDTEAFF; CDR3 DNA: TGTGCCAGCAGCTTAGTTCCAGGGGCGGGGGACACTGAAGCTTTCTTT
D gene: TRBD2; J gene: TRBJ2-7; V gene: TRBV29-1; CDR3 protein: CSGGGRAMDEQYF; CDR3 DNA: TGCAGCGGGGGGGGACGAGCAATGGACGAGCAGTACTTC
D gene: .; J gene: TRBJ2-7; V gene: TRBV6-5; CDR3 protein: CASSYNGEGFEQYF; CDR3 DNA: TGTGCCAGCAGTTATAATGGCGAGGGTTTCGAGCAGTACTTC
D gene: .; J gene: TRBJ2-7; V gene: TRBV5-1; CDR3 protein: CASRKLAVSIYEQYF; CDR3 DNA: TGCGCCAGCAGGAAATTAGCGGTCTCGATCTACGAGCAGTACTTC
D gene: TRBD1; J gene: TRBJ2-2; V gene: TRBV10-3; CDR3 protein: CASSSFGQGAYTGELFF; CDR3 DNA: TGTGCCAGCAGTTCCTTCGGACAGGGGGCGTACACCGGGGAGCTGTTTTTT
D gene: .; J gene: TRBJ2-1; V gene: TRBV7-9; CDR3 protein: CSSSLEEVEQFF; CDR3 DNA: TGTTCCAGCAGCTTAGAAGAGGTTGAGCAGTTCTTC
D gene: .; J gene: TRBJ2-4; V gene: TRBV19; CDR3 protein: CASRPAGNLAKNIQYF; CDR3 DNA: TGTGCCAGTAGGCCTGCAGGGAATTTAGCCAAAAACATTCAGTACTTC
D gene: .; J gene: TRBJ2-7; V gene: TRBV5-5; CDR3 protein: CASSPVGAGEQYF; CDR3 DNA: TGTGCCAGCAGCCCCGTTGGGGCAGGCGAGCAGTACTTC
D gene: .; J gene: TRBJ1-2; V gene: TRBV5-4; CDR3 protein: CATAIQGHGYGYTF; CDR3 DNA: TGTGCCACCGCGATCCAGGGGCATGGCTATGGCTACACCTTC